The source of this TCR beta chain is a study of relationships among human T cell subsets (dated by TCRdb to the early 2010s). Turning to the overall study: Sequencing was performed on eight distinct blood T cell populations: pan T, CD8 cytotoxic, regulatory, Th1, Th2, naive plus transitional, activated and memory cells. Here is what the overall study found, with its caveats: No statistically significant differences in V, D and J usage, CDR3 length or N-nucleotide additions were observed among the seven subsets. While more than 60% of CD8+ cytotoxic sequences came from clones with more than 100 reads, the regulatory and Th2 subsets had few clones of that kind. Substantial CDR3 sharing among Th1, Th2 and regulatory T cells was interpreted as suggesting stochastic cell fate choices. The bead-based sorting was unable to rule out the presence of a CD4+CD8+ double-positive population.

As for this clonotype: Its antigen is not yet known. Base-call qualities are not available, and no considerably larger clone is one nucleotide away.

The CD4+CD25-CD294- flow-through remaining after CD25, CD56 and CD294 bead selections was collected as Th1 cells. T cell subsets were isolated with Miltenyi superparamagnetic beads coated with subset-specific monoclonal antibodies. Every T cell population came from peripheral blood. Ficoll separation was used to obtain mononuclear cells from whole blood, after which anti-CD14 microbeads were used to deplete monocytes. The isolated cell populations were resuspended in RNAprotect reagent immediately. The protocol used for the library was multiplex PCR. Data came from a 454 GS FLX. Semiquantitative ARM-PCR was used to amplify the TCR alpha and beta CDR3 regions from mRNA. ARM-PCR used tagged nested gene-specific primers, after which communal superprimers carried out exponential amplification. Nested primers were removed by exonuclease before the second amplification round on first-round PCR products. Sequencing of the amplicons was performed on the 454 platform, which allows millions of DNA fragments to be sequenced rapidly without cloning bias. An effective read was defined as a read mappable to both V and J germline segments. In the paper's pipeline: IRmap was used to assign reads to germline V, D and J segments, and IRmap relies on pyromap, a Smith-Waterman modification adapted to 454 sequencing errors. D-beta assignments were filtered using cutoffs set at the 99th percentile of alignment scores from simulated random sequences. The CDR3 was taken to be the amino acids lying between the conserved V-segment Y[YFLI]C motif and the J-segment [FW]GXGT motif. A compound Poisson process model, previously applied to large-scale EST data, was used to estimate repertoire diversity. A procedure for detecting cross-contamination was used to argue that the shared CDR3s did not come from sample contamination. The public reads were run again by TCRdb, first through fastp at Q25 and then through MiXCR, and only productive beta chains were kept. Entries are consolidated by CDR3 protein sequence, retaining the most common genes and DNA. The V and J calls here are based on TCRdb, not the publication. Here the sample has some 13,000 distinct CDR3 sequences; roughly 68% occur a single time. The ten top clones hold roughly 29% of the sample.

V is clipped by 0 bases and J by 6 bases, and the sequence between their germline boundaries is 20 bases long. The CDR3 runs 17 residues from the cysteine to the phenylalanine. The kept DNA is CDR3 alone, 51 bases in frame from the first base. CDR1 and CDR2 are read off the germline V gene (reference sequence) as LNHDA and SQIVND. The sequenced sample consisted of CD4+ Th1 cells sorted from blood. Reading the label with the study, this specimen's cell subset or site is: CD4+CD25-CD294- T helper 1 cells. The origin of this receptor is a man between 40 and 49 years old in good health. The rearranged chain carries TRBV19 and TRBJ1-2; too little of a D gene remains to name it. The CDR3 is CASSIDLLWADDDGYTF. The DNA is as follows: TGTGCCAGTAGTATAGATCTGCTCTGGGCGGATGATGATGGCTACACCTTC.